This T cell receptor (beta chain) was captured in a study of PD-L1 blockade in urothelial cancer. For the study at large: The study recovered a median of around 150,000 T cells per blood sample. Whole-study results and caveats: Improved survival was predicted by pretreatment blood TCR clonality below the median.

CDR3 length: 11 residues. Trimming removed 7 bases at V and 12 bases at J, with 14 bases between. Looked up from germline, CDR1 is SGDLS and CDR2 is YYNGEE. Disease in patients was locally advanced or metastatic urothelial carcinoma. Data came from immunoSEQ multiplex PCR; TCRdb stores just in-frame clones and leaves some out. The profile shows tens of thousands of clones, roughly 87% of them singletons. Regarding this clone: Antigen: not known.

This chain links TRBV9 with TRBJ2-1, with D possibly being TRBD2 (5 bases). The source was PBMCs, collected around atezolizumab (anti-PD-L1) treatment. The source is a woman aged 70-85 years with urothelial cancer. CDR3 nucleotides: TGTGCCAGCGGCGATGGACTGGGGCAGTTCTTC. Residues: CASGDGLGQFF.